A single sample is the source of the 11 T cell receptor beta chains below, sequenced in a study of shared clonotypes between healthy human individuals. Libraries were prepared by immunoSEQ multiplex PCR; TCRdb keeps only in-frame clonotypes and omits some of them. The sample includes 2 million to 2.5 million clones, approximately 94% seen only once; the top ten take roughly 1%. Cells designated naive CD8 were CD45RO-negative and were positively selected for CCR7, with terminally differentiated effector memory CD45RA+ cells excluded. Sequencing was done on a sample of naive CD8+ T cells sorted from blood. Receptors were obtained from a man aged 18 to 30 in good health.

The chain uses TRBV4-1 and TRBJ1-5; D call uncertain. This CDR3 contains 14 residues. V lost 4 bases to trimming and J lost 4 bases, with 11 bases between them. Germline lookup yields CDR1 MGHRA and CDR2 YSYEKL. This CDR3 is CASSLVEGNQPQHF. CDR3 bases: TGCGCCAGCAGCCTAGTAGAAGGGAATCAGCCCCAGCATTTT.

This clone was seen once. V gene TRBV7-9 combines with J gene TRBJ2-3, with unresolved D. The CDR3 is made up of 13 amino acids. Trimming stripped 6 bases from V and 1 base from J, with 8 bases between. Germline loops: CDR1 SEHNR, CDR2 FQNEAQ (reference sequence). CDR3 region: CASSSLGTDTQYF. CDR3 coding DNA: TGTGCCAGCAGTTCATTGGGCACAGATACGCAGTATTTT.

This chain joins TRBV7-9 and TRBJ2-1, with D unresolved. This CDR3 contains 14 residues. Trimming shortened V by 5 bases and J by 2 bases, and 10 bases separated the two germline ends. Germline V lookup: CDR1 SEHNR, CDR2 FQNEAQ (reference sequence). The CDR3 region has the DNA TGTGCCAGCAGCAGGACGGATACCTACAATGAGCAGTTCTTC. It specifies CASSRTDTYNEQFF.

The chain links TRBV14 to TRBJ2-1, with TRBD1 as a possible D gene (5 bases). Germline V CDR1 and CDR2: SGHDN, FVKESK. Trimming pared 0 bases from V and 0 bases from J, leaving 12 bases between. The CDR3 length is 17 residues. The CDR3 coding sequence is TGTGCCAGCAGCCAAGATCTCGGCAGGGTCTCCTACAATGAGCAGTTCTTC. Its translation is CASSQDLGRVSYNEQFF.

The chain carries TRBV7-6 and TRBJ2-7; D may be TRBD2 (7 bases). There are 16 residues in the CDR3. V lost 0 bases and J lost 1, with 13 bases in between. Germline values: CDR1 SGHVS, CDR2 FNYEAQ. CDR3 sequence: CASSLANGGPSYEQYF. The CDR3 DNA sequence: TGTGCCAGCAGCTTAGCTAACGGGGGGCCTTCCTACGAGCAGTACTTC.

The chain combines TRBV28 with TRBJ1-4; D ambiguous. CDR3 length: 15 residues. Germline CDR1 and CDR2: MDHEN and SYDVKM. The germline V and J ends were trimmed by 3 bases and 10 bases, with 18 bases remaining between them. The CDR3 loop reads CASSFVPAGDGKLFF. The CDR3 coding sequence is TGTGCCAGCAGTTTCGTGCCCGCGGGAGATGGAAAACTGTTTTTT.

Only a few counts were recorded for this clone. V usage is TRBV5-4 and J usage is TRBJ1-6; D is uncertain. The CDR3 covers 13 residues. CDR1 and CDR2 (germline): SGHNT, YYREEE (reference sequence). Trimming pared 1 base from V and 7 bases from J, leaving 6 bases between. The CDR3 region is CASSLTGNSPLHF. The CDR3 DNA is TGTGCCAGCAGCTTGACGGGCAATTCACCCCTCCACTTT.

The chain recombines TRBV9 with TRBJ1-5; no clear D. Germline loops: CDR1 SGDLS, CDR2 YYNGEE. The CDR3 is 15 amino acids. Between the trimmed V and J ends, which lost 0 bases and 3 bases, there was a span of 10 bases. CDR3 loop: CASSVGWALNQPQHF. As DNA, the CDR3 is TGTGCCAGCAGCGTAGGGTGGGCCCTCAATCAGCCCCAGCATTTT.

This clone was counted once. The V and J genes are TRBV11-2 and TRBJ2-1, with 9 bases lining up with TRBD2. V shed 5 bases, J shed 8 bases, and the junction held 13 bases outside the gene matches. The CDR3 contains 16 residues. Germline-derived CDR1 and CDR2 are SGHAT and FQNNGV. The CDR3 region has the DNA TGTGCCAGCAGCCTGATAGCGGGGGCGCCCAGGGATGAGCAGTTCTTC. This gives the protein CASSLIAGAPRDEQFF. The full variable domain, its missing parts supplied by reference TRBV11-2 and TRBJ2-1, is EAGVAQSPRYKIIEKRQSVAFWCNPISGHATLYWYQQILGQGPKLLIQFQNNGVVDDSQLPKDRFSAERLKGVDSTLKIQPAKLEDSAVYLCASSLIAGAPRDEQFFGPGTRLTVL.

Only one count was recorded for this clone. V usage is TRBV27 and J usage is TRBJ2-7; 9 positions match TRBD1. V shed 7 bases, J shed 4 bases, and the junction held 8 bases outside the gene matches. The CDR3 extends over 14 amino acids. CDR1 and CDR2 from the germline V gene are MNHEY and SMNVEV (reference sequence). CDR3 nucleotide sequence: TGTGCCAGCACCACGGACAGGGGAAGGTACGAGCAGTACTTC. This codes for CASTTDRGRYEQYF.

This clone was seen just once. The chain uses TRBV27 and TRBJ1-2; tentative D call: TRBD1 (6 bases). Germline V gene data show CDR1 as MNHEY and CDR2 as SMNVEV (reference sequence). This CDR3 has 15 amino acids. V was clipped by 5 bases and J by 4 bases, with 17 bases between them. Written as DNA, the CDR3 is TGTGCCAGCAGTGATCCGGGACAAACCGCCTATGGCTACACCTTC. Its translation is CASSDPGQTAYGYTF.